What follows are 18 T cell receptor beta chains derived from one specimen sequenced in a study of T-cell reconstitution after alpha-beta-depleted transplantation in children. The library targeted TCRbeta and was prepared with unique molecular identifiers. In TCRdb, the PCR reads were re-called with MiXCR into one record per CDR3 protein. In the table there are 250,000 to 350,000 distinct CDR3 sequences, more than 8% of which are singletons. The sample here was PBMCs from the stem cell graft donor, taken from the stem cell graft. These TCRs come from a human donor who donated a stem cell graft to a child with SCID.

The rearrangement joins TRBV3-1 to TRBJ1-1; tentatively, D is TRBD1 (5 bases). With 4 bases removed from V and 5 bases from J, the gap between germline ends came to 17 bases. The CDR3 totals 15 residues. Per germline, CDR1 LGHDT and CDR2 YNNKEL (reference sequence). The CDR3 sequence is CASSRETGRWTEAFF. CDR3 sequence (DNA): TGTGCCAGCAGCCGTGAAACAGGAAGGTGGACTGAAGCTTTCTTT.

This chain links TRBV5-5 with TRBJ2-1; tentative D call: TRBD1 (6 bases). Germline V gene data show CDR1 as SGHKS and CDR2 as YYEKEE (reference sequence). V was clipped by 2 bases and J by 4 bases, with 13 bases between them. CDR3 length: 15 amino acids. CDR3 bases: TGTGCCAGCAGCTTCGCCCCGGACAGATACAATGAGCAGTTCTTC. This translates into CASSFAPDRYNEQFF.

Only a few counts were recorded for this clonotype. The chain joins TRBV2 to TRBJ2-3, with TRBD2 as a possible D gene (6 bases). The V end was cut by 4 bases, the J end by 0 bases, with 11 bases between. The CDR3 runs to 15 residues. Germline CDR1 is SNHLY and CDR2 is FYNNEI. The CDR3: CASSVSGDSTDTQYF. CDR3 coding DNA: TGTGCCAGCAGTGTTAGCGGAGATAGCACAGATACGCAGTATTTT.

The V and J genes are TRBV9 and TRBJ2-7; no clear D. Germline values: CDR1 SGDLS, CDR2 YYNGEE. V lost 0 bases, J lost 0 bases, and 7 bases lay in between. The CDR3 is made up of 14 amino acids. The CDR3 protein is CASSVGLVSYEQYF. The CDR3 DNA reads TGTGCCAGCAGCGTAGGTCTAGTCTCCTACGAGCAGTACTTC.

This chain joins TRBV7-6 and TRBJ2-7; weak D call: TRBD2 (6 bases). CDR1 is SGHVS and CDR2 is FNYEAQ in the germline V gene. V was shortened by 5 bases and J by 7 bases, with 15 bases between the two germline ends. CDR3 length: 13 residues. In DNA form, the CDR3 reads TGTGCCAGCAGCGCCCGGACCGCGGGGGAGCAGTACTTC. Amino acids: CASSARTAGEQYF.

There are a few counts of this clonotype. CDR3 residues: CASSEPQRGTEAFF. In DNA, the CDR3 is TGTGCCAGCAGTGAACCGCAGAGGGGGACTGAAGCTTTCTTT. V and J are TRBV2 and TRBJ1-1, with TRBD1 as a possible D gene (6 bases). Trimming removed 2 bases from V and 5 bases from J, with 12 bases in between. This CDR3 region has 14 residues. From germline, CDR1 is SNHLY and CDR2 FYNNEI. The whole variable domain, remainder taken from reference TRBV2 and TRBJ1-1, is EPEVTQTPSHQVTQMGQEVILRCVPISNHLYFYWYRQILGQKVEFLVSFYNNEISEKSEIFDDQFSVERPDGSNFTLKIRSTKLEDSAMYFCASSEPQRGTEAFFGQGTRLTVV.

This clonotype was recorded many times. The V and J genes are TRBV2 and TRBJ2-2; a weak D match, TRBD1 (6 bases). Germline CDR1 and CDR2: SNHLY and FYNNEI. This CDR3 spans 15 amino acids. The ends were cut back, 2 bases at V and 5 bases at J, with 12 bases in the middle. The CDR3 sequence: CASSEIGQMTGELFF. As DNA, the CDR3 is TGTGCCAGCAGTGAAATCGGACAGATGACCGGGGAGCTGTTTTTT.

The CDR3 is CSVGQPITEAFF. The CDR3 DNA reads TGCAGCGTGGGACAGCCCATCACTGAAGCTTTCTTT. This sequence joins TRBV29-1 and TRBJ1-1, with TRBD1 matching 7 bases. With 6 bases clipped from V and 4 bases from J, the junction kept 5 bases outside the gene matches. CDR1 and CDR2 (germline): SQVTM, ANQGSEA. The CDR3 consists of 12 residues.

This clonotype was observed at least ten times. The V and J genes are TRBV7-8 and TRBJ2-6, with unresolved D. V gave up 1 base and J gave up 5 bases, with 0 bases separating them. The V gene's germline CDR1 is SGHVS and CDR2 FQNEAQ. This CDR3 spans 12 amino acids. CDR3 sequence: CASSLGANVLTF. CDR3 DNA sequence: TGTGCCAGCAGCTTAGGGGCCAACGTCCTGACTTTC.

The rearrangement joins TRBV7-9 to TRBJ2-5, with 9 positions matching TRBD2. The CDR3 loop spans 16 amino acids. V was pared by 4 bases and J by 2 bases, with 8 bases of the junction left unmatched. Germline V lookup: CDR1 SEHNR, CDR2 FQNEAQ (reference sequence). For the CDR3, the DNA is TGTGCCAGCAGCTCTAGCGGGGTTCCACATCAAGAGACCCAGTACTTC. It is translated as CASSSSGVPHQETQYF.

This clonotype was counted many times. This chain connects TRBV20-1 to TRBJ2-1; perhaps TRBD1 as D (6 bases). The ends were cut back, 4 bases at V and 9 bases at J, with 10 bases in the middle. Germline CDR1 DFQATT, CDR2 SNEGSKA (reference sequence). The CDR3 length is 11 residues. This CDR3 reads CSATQGGEQFF. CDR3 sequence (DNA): TGCAGTGCTACACAGGGTGGTGAGCAGTTCTTC.

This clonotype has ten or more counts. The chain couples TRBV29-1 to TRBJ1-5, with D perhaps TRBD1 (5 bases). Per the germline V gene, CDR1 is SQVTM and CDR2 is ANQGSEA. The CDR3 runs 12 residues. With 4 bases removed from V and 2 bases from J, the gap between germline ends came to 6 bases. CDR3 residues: CSVGGGNQPQHF. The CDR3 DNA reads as TGCAGCGTTGGGGGGGGCAATCAGCCCCAGCATTTT.

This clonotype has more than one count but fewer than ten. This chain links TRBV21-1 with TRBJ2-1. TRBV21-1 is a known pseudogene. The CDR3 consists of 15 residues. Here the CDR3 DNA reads TGTGCCAGCAGCAAAGTCGTGAATGGGTACAATGAGCAGTTCTTC. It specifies CASSKVVNGYNEQFF.

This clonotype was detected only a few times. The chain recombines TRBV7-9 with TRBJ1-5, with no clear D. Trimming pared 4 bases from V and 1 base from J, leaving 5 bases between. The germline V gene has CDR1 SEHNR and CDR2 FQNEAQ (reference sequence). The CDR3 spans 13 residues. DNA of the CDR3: TGTGCCAGCAGCTCCCAGAGCAATCAGCCCCAGCATTTT. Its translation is CASSSQSNQPQHF.

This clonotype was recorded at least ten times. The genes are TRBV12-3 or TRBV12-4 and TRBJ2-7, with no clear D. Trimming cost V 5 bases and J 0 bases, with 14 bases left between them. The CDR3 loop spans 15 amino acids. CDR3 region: CASSPGRISSYEQYF. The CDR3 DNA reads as TGTGCCAGCAGTCCCGGACGGATTAGCTCCTACGAGCAGTACTTC.

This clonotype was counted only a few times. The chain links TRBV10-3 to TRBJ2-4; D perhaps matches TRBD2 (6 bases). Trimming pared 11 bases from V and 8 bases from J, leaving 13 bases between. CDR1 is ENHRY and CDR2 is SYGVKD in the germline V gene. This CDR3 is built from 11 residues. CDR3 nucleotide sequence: TGTGCCTCCGGAGGGGAGGACATTCAGTACTTC. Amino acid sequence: CASGGEDIQYF.

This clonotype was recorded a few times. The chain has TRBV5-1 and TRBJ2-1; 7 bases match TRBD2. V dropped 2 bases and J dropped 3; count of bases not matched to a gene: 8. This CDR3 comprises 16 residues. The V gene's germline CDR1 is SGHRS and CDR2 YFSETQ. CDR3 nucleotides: TGCGCCAGCAGCTTCCCTCCGCGGGGGTTCTACAATGAGCAGTTCTTC. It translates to CASSFPPRGFYNEQFF.

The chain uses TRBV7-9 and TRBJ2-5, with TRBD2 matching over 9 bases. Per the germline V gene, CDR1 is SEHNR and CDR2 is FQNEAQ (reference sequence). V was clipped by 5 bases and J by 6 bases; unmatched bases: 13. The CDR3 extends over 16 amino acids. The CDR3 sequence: CASSLQGGGASKTQYF. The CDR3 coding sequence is TGTGCCAGCAGCCTCCAGGGCGGGGGGGCTTCGAAGACCCAGTACTTC. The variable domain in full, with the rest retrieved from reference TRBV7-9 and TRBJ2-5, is DTGVSQNPRHKITKRGQNVTFRCDPISEHNRLYWYRQTLGQGPEFLTYFQNEAQLEKSRLLSDRFSAERPKGSFSTLEIQRTEQGDSAMYLCASSLQGGGASKTQYFGPGTRLLVL.